The source of this TCR beta chain is a study of blood T cell repertoires in COVID-19. Using immunoSEQ multiplex PCR, the repertoire was profiled, and TCRdb retains in-frame clones only, with some absent. Here the sample spans fewer than 350,000 clones, almost 90% being singletons. Participants were aged roughly 18 to 90 years, lived in 24 US areas, and enrolled virtually. Participant-given clinical history determined each cohort assignment. Up to 2 weeks before entering the study, exposed participants had met a COVID-19 case. V lost 5 bases, J lost 5 bases, and 11 bases stayed unmatched. The CDR3 has 15 amino acids. CDR1 and CDR2 (germline): MGHRA, YSYEKL.

This sequence originates from a woman in her 30s who had been exposed to COVID-19. Sequencing was performed on PBMCs or T cells enriched from blood (not recorded which). This chain uses TRBV4-1 with TRBJ2-7, with TRBD2 identical over 8 bases. In DNA form, the CDR3 reads TGCGCCAGCAGCTGGGGCATAGCGGGACTCGACGAGCAGTACTTC. Protein: CASSWGIAGLDEQYF.